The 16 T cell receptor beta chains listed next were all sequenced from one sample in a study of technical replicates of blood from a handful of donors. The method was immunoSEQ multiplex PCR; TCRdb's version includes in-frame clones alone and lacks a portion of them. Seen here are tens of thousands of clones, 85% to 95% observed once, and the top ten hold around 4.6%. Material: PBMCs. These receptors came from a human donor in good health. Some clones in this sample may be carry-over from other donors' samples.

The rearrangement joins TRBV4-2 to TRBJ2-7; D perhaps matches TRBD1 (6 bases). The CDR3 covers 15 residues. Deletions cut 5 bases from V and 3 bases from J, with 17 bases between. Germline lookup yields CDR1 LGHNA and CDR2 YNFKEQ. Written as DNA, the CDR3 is TGTGCCAGCAGCGACCCTCAGGGGCTGGGCTACGAGCAGTACTTC. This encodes CASSDPQGLGYEQYF.

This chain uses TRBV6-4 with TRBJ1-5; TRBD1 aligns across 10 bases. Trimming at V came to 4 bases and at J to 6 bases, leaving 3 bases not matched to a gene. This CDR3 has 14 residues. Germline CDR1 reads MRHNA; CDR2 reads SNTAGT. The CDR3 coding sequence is TGTGCCAGCAGTGTGACAGGGGGCACTCAGCCCCAGCATTTT. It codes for CASSVTGGTQPQHF.

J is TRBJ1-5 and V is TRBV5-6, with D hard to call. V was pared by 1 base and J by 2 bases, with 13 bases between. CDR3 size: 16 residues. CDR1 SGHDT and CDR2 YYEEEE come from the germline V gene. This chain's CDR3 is CASSLRSPQGNQPQHF. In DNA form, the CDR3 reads TGTGCCAGCAGCTTGCGGTCACCCCAGGGCAATCAGCCCCAGCATTTT.

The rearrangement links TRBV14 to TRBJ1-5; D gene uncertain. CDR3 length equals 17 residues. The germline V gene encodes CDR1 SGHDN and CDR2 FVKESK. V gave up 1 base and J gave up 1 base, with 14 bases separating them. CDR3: CASSQAYKELSNQPQHF. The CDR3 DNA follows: TGTGCCAGCAGCCAAGCTTACAAGGAGCTAAGCAATCAGCCCCAGCATTTT.

In DNA, the CDR3 is TGCGCCAGCAGCTTGAACTACCTCGGGGGTTCTGAAGCTTTCTTT. This translates into CASSLNYLGGSEAFF. The genes are TRBV5-1 and TRBJ1-1; tentative D call: TRBD1 (5 bases). CDR3 length: 15 amino acids. CDR1 and CDR2 from the germline V gene are SGHRS and YFSETQ. Trimming pared 1 base from V and 6 bases from J, leaving 16 bases between.

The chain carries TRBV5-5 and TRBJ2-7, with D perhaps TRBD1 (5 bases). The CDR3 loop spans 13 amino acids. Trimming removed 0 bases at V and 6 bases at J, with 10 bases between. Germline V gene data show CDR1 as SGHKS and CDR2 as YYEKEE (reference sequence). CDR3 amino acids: CASSLEWGGEQYF. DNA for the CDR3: TGTGCCAGCAGCTTGGAATGGGGCGGCGAGCAGTACTTC.

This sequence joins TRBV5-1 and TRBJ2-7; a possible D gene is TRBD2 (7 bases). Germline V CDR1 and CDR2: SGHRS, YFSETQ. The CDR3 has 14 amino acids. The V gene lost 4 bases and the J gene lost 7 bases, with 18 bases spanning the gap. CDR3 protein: CASSPEGGAGEQYF. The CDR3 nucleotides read TGCGCCAGCAGCCCGGAGGGGGGGGCAGGGGAGCAGTACTTC.

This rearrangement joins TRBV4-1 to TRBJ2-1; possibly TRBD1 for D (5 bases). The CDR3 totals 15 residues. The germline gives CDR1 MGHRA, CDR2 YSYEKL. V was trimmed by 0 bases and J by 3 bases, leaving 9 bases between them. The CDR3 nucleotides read TGCGCCAGCAGCCAAGATCGTACAGGCTACAATGAGCAGTTCTTC. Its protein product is CASSQDRTGYNEQFF.

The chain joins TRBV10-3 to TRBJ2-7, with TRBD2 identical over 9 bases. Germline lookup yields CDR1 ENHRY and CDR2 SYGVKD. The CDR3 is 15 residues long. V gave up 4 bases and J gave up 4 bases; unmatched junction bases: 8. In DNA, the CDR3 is TGTGCCATCAGTGGGGTGGCTAGCGGGATTTACGAGCAGTACTTC. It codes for CAISGVASGIYEQYF.

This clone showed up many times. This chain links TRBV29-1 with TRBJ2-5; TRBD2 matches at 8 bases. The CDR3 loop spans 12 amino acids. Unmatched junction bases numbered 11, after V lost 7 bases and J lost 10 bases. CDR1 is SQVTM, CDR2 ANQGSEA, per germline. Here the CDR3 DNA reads TGCAGCGGGGCGGGAGGCCCTTTTGACCAGTACTTC. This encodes CSGAGGPFDQYF.

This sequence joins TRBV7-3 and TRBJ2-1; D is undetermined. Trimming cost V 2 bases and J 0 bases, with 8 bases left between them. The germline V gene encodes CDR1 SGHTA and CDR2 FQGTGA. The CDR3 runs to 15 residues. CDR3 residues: CASSLRLSSYNEQFF. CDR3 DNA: TGTGCCAGCAGCTTACGACTGAGCTCCTACAATGAGCAGTTCTTC.

In DNA, the CDR3 is TGCGCCAGCAGGCGGGACAGGGGGTCGGAGTCACCCCTCCACTTT. It codes for CASRRDRGSESPLHF. The chain links TRBV10-1 to TRBJ1-6, with 11 bases fitting TRBD1. J was trimmed by 10 bases and V by 6 bases; bases with no gene match: 8. The germline CDR1 and CDR2 sequences are WNHNN and SYGVQD (reference sequence). The CDR3 has 15 amino acids.

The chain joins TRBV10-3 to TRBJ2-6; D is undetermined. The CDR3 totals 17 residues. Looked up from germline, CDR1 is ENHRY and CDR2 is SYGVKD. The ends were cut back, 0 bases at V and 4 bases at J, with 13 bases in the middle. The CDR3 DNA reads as TGTGCCATCAGTGAGTCAGAAATTAGATCGGGGGCCAACGTCCTGACTTTC. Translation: CAISESEIRSGANVLTF.

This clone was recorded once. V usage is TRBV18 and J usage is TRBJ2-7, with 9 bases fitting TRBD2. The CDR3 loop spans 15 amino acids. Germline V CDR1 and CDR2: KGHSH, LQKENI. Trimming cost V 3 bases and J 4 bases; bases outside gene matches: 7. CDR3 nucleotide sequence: TGTGCCAGCTCACCTGGGCTAGCGGGAAGGTACGAGCAGTACTTC. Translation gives CASSPGLAGRYEQYF.

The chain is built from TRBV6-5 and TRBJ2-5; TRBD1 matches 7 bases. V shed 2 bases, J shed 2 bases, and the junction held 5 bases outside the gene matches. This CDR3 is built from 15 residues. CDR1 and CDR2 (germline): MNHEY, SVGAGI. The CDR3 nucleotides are TGTGCCAGCAGTTACCGACCGGGACAGCAAGAGACCCAGTACTTC. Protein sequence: CASSYRPGQQETQYF.

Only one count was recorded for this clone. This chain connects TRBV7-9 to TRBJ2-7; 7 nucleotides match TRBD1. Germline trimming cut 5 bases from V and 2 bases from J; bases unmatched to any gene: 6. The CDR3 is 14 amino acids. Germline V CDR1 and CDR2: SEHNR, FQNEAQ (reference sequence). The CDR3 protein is CASSRRDSPYEQYF. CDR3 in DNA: TGTGCCAGCAGCCGTAGGGACAGCCCCTACGAGCAGTACTTC.